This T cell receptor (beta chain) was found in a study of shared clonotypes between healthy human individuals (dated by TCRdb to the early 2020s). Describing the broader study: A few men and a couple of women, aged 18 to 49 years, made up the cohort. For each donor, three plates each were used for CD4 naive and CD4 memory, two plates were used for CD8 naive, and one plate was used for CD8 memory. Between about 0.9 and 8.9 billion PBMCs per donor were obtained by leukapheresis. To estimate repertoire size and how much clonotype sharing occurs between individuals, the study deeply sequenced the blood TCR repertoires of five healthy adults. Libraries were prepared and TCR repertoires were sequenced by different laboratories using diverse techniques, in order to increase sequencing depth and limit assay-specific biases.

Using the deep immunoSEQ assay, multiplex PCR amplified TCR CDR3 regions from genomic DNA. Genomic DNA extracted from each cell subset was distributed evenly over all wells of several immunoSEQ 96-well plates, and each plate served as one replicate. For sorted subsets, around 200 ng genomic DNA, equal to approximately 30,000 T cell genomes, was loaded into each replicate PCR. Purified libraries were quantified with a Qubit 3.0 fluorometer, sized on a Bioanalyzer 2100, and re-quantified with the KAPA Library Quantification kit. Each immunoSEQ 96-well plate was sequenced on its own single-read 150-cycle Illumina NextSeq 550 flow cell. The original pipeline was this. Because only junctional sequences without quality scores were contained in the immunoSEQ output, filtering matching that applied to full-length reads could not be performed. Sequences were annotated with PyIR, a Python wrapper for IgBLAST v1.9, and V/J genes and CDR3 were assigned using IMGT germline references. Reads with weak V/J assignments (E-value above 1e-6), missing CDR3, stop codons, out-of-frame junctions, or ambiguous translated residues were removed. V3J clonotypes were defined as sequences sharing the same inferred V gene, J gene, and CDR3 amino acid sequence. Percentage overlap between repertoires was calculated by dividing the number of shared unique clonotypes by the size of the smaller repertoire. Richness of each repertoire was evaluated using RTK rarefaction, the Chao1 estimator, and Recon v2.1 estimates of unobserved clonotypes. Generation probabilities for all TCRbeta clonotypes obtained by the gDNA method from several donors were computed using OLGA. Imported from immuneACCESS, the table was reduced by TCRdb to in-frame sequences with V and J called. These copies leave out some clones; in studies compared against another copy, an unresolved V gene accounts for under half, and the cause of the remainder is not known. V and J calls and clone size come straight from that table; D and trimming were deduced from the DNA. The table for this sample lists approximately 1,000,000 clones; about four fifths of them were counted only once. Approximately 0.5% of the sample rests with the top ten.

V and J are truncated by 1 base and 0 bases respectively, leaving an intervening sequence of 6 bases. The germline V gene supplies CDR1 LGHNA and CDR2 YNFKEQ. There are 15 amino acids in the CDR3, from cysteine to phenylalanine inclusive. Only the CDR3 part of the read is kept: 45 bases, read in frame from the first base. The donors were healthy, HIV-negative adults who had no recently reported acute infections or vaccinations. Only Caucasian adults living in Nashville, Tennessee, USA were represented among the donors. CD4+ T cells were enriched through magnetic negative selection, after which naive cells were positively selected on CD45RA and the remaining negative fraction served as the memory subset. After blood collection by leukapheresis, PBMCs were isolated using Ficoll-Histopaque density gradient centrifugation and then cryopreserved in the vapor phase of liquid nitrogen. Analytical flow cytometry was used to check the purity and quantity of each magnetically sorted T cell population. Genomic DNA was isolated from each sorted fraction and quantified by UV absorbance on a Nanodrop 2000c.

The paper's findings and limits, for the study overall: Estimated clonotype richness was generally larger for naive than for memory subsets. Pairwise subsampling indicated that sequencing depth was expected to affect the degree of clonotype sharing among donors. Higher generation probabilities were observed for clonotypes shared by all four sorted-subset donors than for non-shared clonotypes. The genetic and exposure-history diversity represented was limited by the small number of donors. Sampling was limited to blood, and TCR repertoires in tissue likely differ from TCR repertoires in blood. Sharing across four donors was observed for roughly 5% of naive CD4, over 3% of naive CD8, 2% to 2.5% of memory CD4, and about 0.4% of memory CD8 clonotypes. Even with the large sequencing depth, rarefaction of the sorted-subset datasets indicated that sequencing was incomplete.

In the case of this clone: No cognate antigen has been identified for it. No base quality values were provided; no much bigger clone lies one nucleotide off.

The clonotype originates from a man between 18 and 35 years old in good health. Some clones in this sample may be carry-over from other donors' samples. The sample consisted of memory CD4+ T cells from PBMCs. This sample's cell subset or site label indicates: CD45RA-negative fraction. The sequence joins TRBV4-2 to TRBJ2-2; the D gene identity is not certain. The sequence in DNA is TGTGCCAGCAGCCAAGTTTCAGCGAACACCGGGGAGCTGTTTTTT. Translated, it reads CASSQVSANTGELFF.